Here is one T cell receptor (beta chain) with its context. Its specificity is unknown. This sample is part of a study of cytomegalovirus exposure and HLA in healthy donors. Findings and caveats of the study: A later analysis found common viral pathogens apparently linked to several of the most significant clusters.

Primers: 60 Vbeta forward and 13 Jbeta reverse. Profiling relied on immunoSEQ multiplex PCR, and the TCRdb table lists in-frame clones only, not all of them. In all, the sample yields roughly 120,000 clones. The CDR3 contains 15 residues. Germline V gene data show CDR1 as SGDLS and CDR2 as YYNGEE. V was clipped by 1 base and J by 9 bases; unmatched bases: 8. Input material: PBMCs. The chain couples TRBV9 to TRBJ2-1, with 9 bases identical to TRBD2. The TCR originated in a middle-aged man in good health and CMV-seronegative. The CDR3 nucleotides are TGTGCCAGCAGCGTAATAGCGGGAGAATTCGGTGAGCAGTTCTTC. Protein: CASSVIAGEFGEQFF.